This TCR beta chain was captured in a study of T cell responses to AZD1222 COVID-19 vaccine. Notes on the study in general: Recipients of two AZD1222 doses showed rising Spike-specific TCR breadth and depth. There were mostly white British donors and more females than males, and clonal diversity was possibly underestimated. Dominant at 160-218 and 743-854, vaccine-associated CD4 TCRs also spanned spike. Without day 14 samples, only post-peak T cell repertoires were studied.

Germline CDR1 SEHNR, CDR2 FQNEAQ (reference sequence). The V gene lost 7 bases and the J gene lost 0 bases, with 10 bases spanning the gap. The CDR3 extends over 15 amino acids. The data were produced by immunoSEQ multiplex PCR, yet TCRdb's version contains in-frame clones alone and is incomplete. The sample has 100,000 to 150,000 clones, 80% to 90% seen once. This clone came up a few times. Its antigen is still unknown. The sequencing used peripheral blood, collected on day 0 of AZD1222 vaccination. This rearrangement joins TRBV7-9 to TRBJ1-6, with D hard to call. The sequence was obtained from an adult in good health. The DNA for the CDR3 is TGTGCCAGCAAAAGGGAAAGCTCCTATAATTCACCCCTCCACTTT. It specifies CASKRESSYNSPLHF. The variable domain in full, with the rest retrieved from reference TRBV7-9 and TRBJ1-6, is DTGVSQNPRHKITKRGQNVTFRCDPISEHNRLYWYRQTLGQGPEFLTYFQNEAQLEKSRLLSDRFSAERPKGSFSTLEIQRTEQGDSAMYLCASKRESSYNSPLHFGNGTRLTVT.